This T cell receptor (beta chain) stems from a study of blood T cell repertoires in COVID-19. The CDR3 has 14 residues. V lost 0 bases and J lost 1, with 6 bases in between. From germline, CDR1 is MNHNY and CDR2 SVGAGI (reference sequence). Authors' methods: Estimated nucleated cell counts came from reference gene primer amplification. The repertoire was sequenced with immunoSEQ multiplex PCR; TCRdb's copy has only in-frame clones and lacks some. The V and J calls and the clone size are those of that table, but D and trimming were determined from the DNA. The sample includes about 70,000 clones, about four fifths of them seen just once.

The sequence was collected from an elderly woman with active or convalescent COVID-19. The specimen sequenced was peripheral blood. This chain uses TRBV6-6 with TRBJ1-2; D remains ambiguous. Here the CDR3 reads CASSYSRNNYGYTF. The CDR3 DNA sequence: TGTGCCAGCAGTTACTCGAGGAATAACTATGGCTACACCTTC.